A selection of T cell receptor beta chains follows, all from one sample in a study of T cell repertoires in cytomegalovirus infection. TCRdb independently ran MiXCR on the reads; one entry per CDR3 protein. The table records around 570,000 distinct CDR3 sequences, roughly 42% of them present only once. These receptors have no known antigen. The source was cultured PBMCs, collected from culture after CMV antigen stimulation. The receptors were sampled from a human donor in good health (CMV status not recorded). Some clones in this sample may be carry-over from other donors' samples. Each CDR3 is given with its conserved first and last residue. D genes are given only for firm matches. Only some rows state a clone size, as once, few, many or a class for expanded clones.

TRBJ1-2 | NA | NA | TRBV7-2 | 15 | CASSPAGTLSYGYTF | TGTGCCAGCAGCCCAGCCGGGACCCTGAGCTATGGCTACACCTTC
TRBJ1-2 | once | TRBD1 | TRBV29-1 | 15 | CSAVTGGVSERGYTF | TGCAGCGCCGTAACAGGGGGCGTTTCAGAGAGGGGCTACACCTTC
TRBJ2-2 | few | NA | TRBV4-1 | 13 | CASSQAVAGELFF | TGTGCCAGCAGCCAAGCGGTCGCCGGGGAGCTGTTTTTT
TRBJ2-1 | many | NA | TRBV9 | 16 | CASSAYSASSYNEQFF | TGTGCCAGCAGCGCTTACTCGGCAAGCTCCTACAATGAGCAGTTCTTC
TRBJ2-7 | NA | TRBD2 | TRBV2 | 15 | CASSDSRGRAGEQYF | TGTGCCAGCAGTGATTCTCGCGGGAGGGCTGGGGAGCAGTACTTC
TRBJ2-1 | NA | NA | TRBV6-2/TRBV6-3 | 11 | CASSFVYEQFF | TGTGCCAGCAGTTTTGTCTATGAGCAGTTCTTC
TRBJ1-1 | few | TRBD1 | TRBV7-9 | 15 | CASSSAGTGDTEAFF | TGTGCCAGCAGCTCAGCCGGGACAGGGGACACTGAAGCTTTCTTT
TRBJ1-2 | NA | NA | TRBV5-6 | 14 | CASSLYADIYGYTF | TGTGCCAGCAGCTTGTACGCAGACATCTATGGCTACACCTTC
TRBJ2-1 | few | NA | TRBV7-2 | 15 | CASSSQASAYNEQFF | TGTGCCAGCAGCTCTCAGGCTAGCGCTTACAATGAGCAGTTCTTC
TRBJ2-1 | NA | NA | TRBV11-2 | 12 | CASSFQNNEQFF | TGTGCCAGCAGCTTTCAAAACAATGAGCAGTTCTTC
TRBJ2-1 | few | NA | TRBV7-9 | 11 | CASSSKGKGFF | TGTGCCAGCAGCTCGAAGGGAAAAGGGTTCTTC
TRBJ1-5 | few | NA | TRBV29-1 | 15 | CSVESTSGFHQPQHF | TGCAGCGTTGAAAGTACGAGCGGTTTCCATCAGCCCCAGCATTTT
TRBJ2-5 | few | NA | TRBV6-6 | 16 | CASSYSATYIQETQYF | TGTGCCAGCAGTTACTCTGCCACCTACATTCAAGAGACCCAGTACTTC
TRBJ2-5 | NA | NA | TRBV7-6 | 14 | CASSAPGGTGTQYF | TGTGCCAGCAGCGCCCCCGGGGGAACGGGGACCCAGTACTTC
TRBJ2-2 | NA | NA | TRBV7-9 | 12 | CASSYTPGELFF | TGTGCCAGCAGCTACACCCCCGGGGAGCTGTTTTTT
TRBJ2-1 | NA | TRBD2 | TRBV11-2 | 16 | CASSLVASGSYNEQFF | TGTGCCAGCAGCTTAGTGGCTAGCGGGAGTTATAATGAGCAGTTCTTC
TRBJ2-7 | NA | NA | TRBV11-2 | 13 | CASSLVGFHEQYF | TGTGCCAGCAGCTTAGTAGGATTCCACGAGCAGTACTTC
TRBJ1-5 | NA | NA | TRBV4-1 | 15 | CASSQTANSNQSQHF | TGTGCCAGCAGCCAGACAGCAAATAGCAATCAGTCCCAGCATTTT